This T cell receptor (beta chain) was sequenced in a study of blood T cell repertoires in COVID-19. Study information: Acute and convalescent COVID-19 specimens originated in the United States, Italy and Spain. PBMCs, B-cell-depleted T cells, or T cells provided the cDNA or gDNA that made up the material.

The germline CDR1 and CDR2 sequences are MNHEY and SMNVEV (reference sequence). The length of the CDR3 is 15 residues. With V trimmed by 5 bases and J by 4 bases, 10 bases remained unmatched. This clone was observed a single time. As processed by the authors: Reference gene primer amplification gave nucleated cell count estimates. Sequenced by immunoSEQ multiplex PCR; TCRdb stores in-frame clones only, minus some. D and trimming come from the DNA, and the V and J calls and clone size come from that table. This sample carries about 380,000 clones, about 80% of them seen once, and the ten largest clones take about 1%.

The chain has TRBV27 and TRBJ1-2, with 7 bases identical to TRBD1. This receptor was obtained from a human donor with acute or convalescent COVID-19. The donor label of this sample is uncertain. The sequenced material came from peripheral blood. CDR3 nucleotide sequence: TGTGCCAGCAGTGCCTTGGGACAGCCGCTCTATGGCTACACCTTC. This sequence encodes CASSALGQPLYGYTF.